These T cell receptor beta chains were read from a single sample in a study of CD8 T cells in ankylosing spondylitis. TCRdb processed the 5' RACE reads anew with MiXCR; each CDR3 protein has one entry. Altogether about 360,000 distinct CDR3 sequences are present, about 15% being singletons, with the ten largest covering about 1%. Source material: blood, either unsorted or a sorted T cell fraction (not recorded which). The receptors derive from a male donor with ankylosing spondylitis or in good health (not recorded which). Both conserved end residues are part of each CDR3. A D gene is named only where the DNA matches it firmly. Clone size appears in some rows only: once, few, many, or a class for an expanded clone.

>TRBJ1-1|TRBV19|NA|NA
CASTGGTANTEAFF
TGTGCCAGTACCGGGGGGACGGCGAACACTGAAGCTTTCTTT
>TRBJ2-1|TRBV13|NA|NA
CASSLREIFYNEQFF
TGTGCCAGCAGCTTGCGGGAAATCTTCTACAATGAGCAGTTCTTC
>TRBJ2-3|TRBV24-1|TRBD1|NA
CATSDPRTGGDDTQYF
TGTGCCACCAGTGATCCCCGGACAGGGGGTGATGATACGCAGTATTTT
>TRBJ2-3|TRBV20-1|NA|few
CSARRGPPTDTQYF
TGCAGTGCTAGAAGGGGACCCCCCACAGATACGCAGTATTTT
>TRBJ1-4|TRBV30|TRBD1|few
CAWRGQGRAIEKLFF
TGTGCCTGGAGGGGACAGGGACGTGCTATCGAAAAACTGTTTTTT
>TRBJ2-1|TRBV12-3/TRBV12-4|TRBD2|NA
CASSFLFSGRAREQFF
TGTGCCAGCAGTTTTCTCTTTAGCGGGAGGGCCAGGGAGCAGTTCTTC
>TRBJ2-5|TRBV6-1|NA|few
CASWKETQYF
TGTGCCAGTTGGAAAGAGACCCAGTACTTC
>TRBJ2-1|TRBV5-1|NA|NA
CASSLRGYYNEQFF
TGCGCCAGCAGCTTGAGGGGGTATTACAATGAGCAGTTCTTC
>TRBJ1-2|TRBV11-2|TRBD1|NA
CASSLTREGAFGYGYTF
TGTGCCAGCAGCTTAACCCGGGAGGGGGCGTTTGGCTATGGCTACACCTTC
>TRBJ2-2|TRBV27|NA|few
CASRPVGTGELFF
TGTGCCAGCAGGCCAGTCGGTACCGGGGAGCTGTTTTTT
>TRBJ2-2|TRBV10-3|NA|few
CAISDFSTGELFF
TGTGCCATCAGTGACTTCTCGACCGGGGAGCTGTTTTTT
>TRBJ1-2|TRBV20-1|TRBD1|NA
CSAPGGAAGYTF
TGCAGTGCTCCAGGGGGCGCGGCTGGCTACACCTTC
>TRBJ1-4|TRBV7-2|NA|few
CASSLVSRGNEKLFF
TGTGCCAGCAGCTTAGTGTCCAGGGGAAATGAAAAACTGTTTTTT
>TRBJ1-3|TRBV20-1|NA|few
CSARQGFSGNTIYF
TGCAGTGCTAGACAGGGTTTCTCTGGAAACACCATATATTTT
>TRBJ2-1|TRBV12-3/TRBV12-4|NA|few
CASSLTGGSPKRGF
TGTGCCAGCAGTTTGACGGGTGGTAGTCCCAAGCGAGGCTTC
>TRBJ1-1|TRBV9|TRBD1|few
CASSVETGSRAFF
TGTGCCAGCAGCGTAGAGACAGGGAGTCGAGCTTTCTTT
>TRBJ2-5|TRBV12-3/TRBV12-4|NA|NA
CASSLLGGAQETQYF
TGTGCCAGCAGTTTACTTGGGGGGGCACAAGAGACCCAGTACTTC
>TRBJ2-7|TRBV20-1|NA|NA
CSARAVTRPYEQYF
TGCAGTGCTAGAGCGGTCACCCGCCCCTACGAGCAGTACTTC
>TRBJ2-7|TRBV5-1|TRBD1|NA
CASTPGTGNEQYF
TGCGCCAGCACCCCCGGGACAGGGAACGAGCAGTACTTC
>TRBJ2-7|TRBV3-1|TRBD1|NA
CASSQDRDRASYEQYF
TGTGCCAGCAGCCAAGACCGGGACAGGGCTTCCTACGAGCAGTACTTC
>TRBJ2-1|TRBV4-2|NA|few
CASSQVVAYNEQFF
TGTGCCAGCAGCCAAGTGGTAGCGTACAATGAGCAGTTCTTC
>TRBJ1-3|TRBV7-2|NA|few
CASSERWAPSGNTIYF
TGTGCCAGCAGCGAACGGTGGGCACCCTCTGGAAACACCATATATTTT
>TRBJ2-7|TRBV3-1|TRBD2|few
CASSQEYPSGIRSYEQYF
TGTGCCAGCAGCCAAGAGTACCCAAGCGGGATTCGCTCCTACGAGCAGTACTTC
>TRBJ2-2|TRBV7-8|NA|NA
CASSYRNTGELFF
TGTGCCAGCAGCTACAGGAACACCGGGGAGCTGTTTTTT
>TRBJ1-1|TRBV29-1|NA|few
CSVELDTGSAFF
TGCAGCGTTGAATTGGATACAGGGTCCGCTTTCTTT
>TRBJ2-2|TRBV27|NA|NA
CASMKGAIRGATGELFF
TGTGCCAGCATGAAAGGGGCGATAAGAGGGGCCACCGGGGAGCTGTTTTTT
>TRBJ2-3|TRBV10-3|NA|few
CAISEVAPSTDTQYF
TGTGCCATCAGTGAGGTTGCACCCTCCACAGATACGCAGTATTTT
>TRBJ2-5|TRBV11-3|TRBD1|NA
CASSLLRGQGQETQYF
TGTGCCAGCAGCTTACTTAGGGGACAGGGGCAAGAGACCCAGTACTTC
>TRBJ1-3|TRBV10-3|NA|many
CAITSTGISSGNTIYF
TGTGCCATTACATCGACGGGTATTAGCTCTGGAAACACCATATATTTT
>TRBJ2-1|TRBV11-1|NA|NA
CASSTGMGNEQFF
TGTGCCAGCAGCACAGGGATGGGGAATGAGCAGTTCTTC
>TRBJ2-5|TRBV7-2|NA|few
CASSYQTAMGETQYF
TGTGCCAGCAGCTACCAGACAGCTATGGGAGAGACCCAGTACTTC
>TRBJ1-1|TRBV12-3/TRBV12-4|TRBD1|NA
CASSLTGVKTEAFF
TGTGCCAGCAGTCTTACAGGGGTGAAGACTGAAGCTTTCTTT
>TRBJ2-2|TRBV27|NA|NA
CASSFRGDTGELFF
TGTGCCAGCAGTTTTCGGGGTGACACCGGGGAGCTGTTTTTT
>TRBJ2-7|TRBV5-1|NA|NA
CASSLNPVGIYEQYF
TGCGCCAGCAGCTTGAATCCGGTCGGGATCTACGAGCAGTACTTC
>TRBJ2-3|TRBV20-1|NA|NA
CSARDVLGTDTQYF
TGCAGTGCTAGAGATGTTTTGGGGACAGATACGCAGTATTTT
>TRBJ2-3|TRBV20-1|NA|few
CSASFFLGSDDRVYF
TGCAGTGCTTCCTTTTTCTTGGGGAGTGATGATAGGGTGTATTTT
>TRBJ2-7|TRBV5-1|NA|few
CASTDDRGHYEQYF
TGCGCCAGCACCGATGACCGGGGTCACTACGAGCAGTACTTC
>TRBJ2-1|TRBV20-1|NA|NA
CSARRFFHNEQFF
TGCAGTGCTAGAAGGTTCTTCCACAATGAGCAGTTCTTC
>TRBJ2-3|TRBV24-1|NA|few
CATRGLTDTQYF
TGTGCCACCAGGGGGTTGACAGATACGCAGTATTTT
>TRBJ1-2|TRBV3-1|NA|few
CASSPRPANYGYTF
TGTGCCAGCAGCCCCCGACCGGCTAACTATGGCTACACCTTC
>TRBJ1-2|TRBV12-3/TRBV12-4|TRBD1|few
CASSGQGPNYGYTF
TGTGCCAGCAGCGGACAGGGGCCCAACTATGGCTACACCTTC
>TRBJ2-3|TRBV20-1|NA|NA
CSPWADTDTQYF
TGCAGTCCCTGGGCCGATACAGATACGCAGTATTTT
>TRBJ1-4|TRBV5-1|TRBD1|NA
CASSSVPGQGTNEKLFF
TGCGCCAGCAGCTCAGTCCCGGGACAGGGAACTAATGAAAAACTGTTTTTT
>TRBJ2-2|TRBV5-1|NA|few
CASRTILGPGELFF
TGCGCCAGCCGAACTATCTTGGGTCCCGGGGAGCTGTTTTTT
>TRBJ2-4|TRBV12-3/TRBV12-4|TRBD2|NA
CAFSLGLAGGRSSKNIQYF
TGTGCCTTCAGTTTGGGGCTAGCGGGAGGGAGATCGTCCAAAAACATTCAGTACTTC
>TRBJ2-7|TRBV5-1|NA|NA
CASSLVIGTVSYEQYF
TGCGCCAGCAGCTTGGTCATCGGGACGGTGTCCTACGAGCAGTACTTC
>TRBJ1-1|TRBV29-1|NA|NA
CSVDENTEAFF
TGCAGCGTTGACGAGAACACTGAAGCTTTCTTT
>TRBJ2-1|TRBV7-2|NA|NA
CASSPPGREQFF
TGTGCCAGCAGCCCCCCCGGACGTGAGCAGTTCTTC